One sample yielded the 10 T cell receptor beta chains listed below, sequenced in a study of PD-1 blockade in classical Hodgkin lymphoma. The protocol was immunoSEQ multiplex PCR, while the TCRdb copy is restricted to in-frame clones and leaves out a portion. Among over 35,000 clones listed, around 83% were seen once. There was relapse after autologous stem cell transplantation in every patient, and there was variation in brentuximab vedotin exposure. The specimen was peripheral blood mononuclear cells (PBMCs), collected before the second cycle of nivolumab. The source is a human donor with classical Hodgkin lymphoma.

This clone was recorded only once. This chain connects TRBV7-6 to TRBJ2-7; 12 positions match TRBD1. Per the germline V gene, CDR1 is SGHVS and CDR2 is FNYEAQ. CDR3 length: 16 residues. The V segment lost 5 bases and the J segment 5 bases; nucleotides outside the gene matches: 10. This CDR3 reads CASSPMGGQGADEQYF. CDR3 nucleotides: TGTGCCAGCAGCCCGATGGGGGGACAGGGGGCGGACGAGCAGTACTTC.

The chain links TRBV5-6 to TRBJ1-5; 7 positions match TRBD1. This CDR3 has 16 residues. The junction had 12 bases not matched to a gene; V was cut back by 6 bases and J by 3 bases. CDR1 is SGHDT, CDR2 YYEEEE, per germline. This CDR3 reads CASNLFRDSHNQPQHF. The CDR3, as DNA: TGTGCCAGCAACCTCTTCCGGGACAGCCACAATCAGCCCCAGCATTTT.

The chain recombines TRBV6-5 with TRBJ2-7, with TRBD1 matching over 7 bases. The CDR3 is 14 amino acids. Germline V lookup: CDR1 MNHEY, CDR2 SVGAGI. The V gene end was trimmed by 3 bases and the J gene end by 2 bases; junction bases not matched to a gene: 4. The CDR3 DNA follows: TGTGCCAGCAGTTATCACGACAGGGCCTACGAGCAGTACTTC. It yields the protein CASSYHDRAYEQYF.

The V gene is TRBV10-3, the J gene TRBJ2-1, with 7 bases identical to TRBD2. In germline, CDR1 is ENHRY, CDR2 SYGVKD. With 8 bases clipped from V and 5 bases from J, the junction kept 6 bases outside the gene matches. The CDR3 is made up of 13 amino acids. The CDR3 nucleotides read TGTGCCATCCAGGCTAGCGGCAACAATGAGCAGTTCTTC. This codes for CAIQASGNNEQFF.

The rearrangement joins TRBV5-1 to TRBJ2-5; no clear D. This CDR3 spans 14 amino acids. The germline V and J ends were trimmed by 0 bases and 6 bases, with 12 bases remaining between them. Germline-derived CDR1 and CDR2 are SGHRS and YFSETQ. The CDR3 DNA reads TGCGCCAGCAGCTTGGACCCGCTAATGAAGACCCAGTACTTC. Translating it yields CASSLDPLMKTQYF.

The J gene is TRBJ2-3, the V gene TRBV5-8; 8 bases are shared with TRBD2. The CDR3 extends over 15 amino acids. Germline V gene sequence: CDR1 SGHTS, CDR2 YDEGEE. The J segment lost 2 bases and the V segment lost 5 bases, leaving 7 bases of the junction unmatched. CDR3 residues: CASRPLAVSTDTQYF. In DNA, the CDR3 is TGTGCCAGCAGACCACTAGCGGTTTCCACAGATACGCAGTATTTT. The full variable domain, in which reference TRBV5-8 and TRBJ2-3 provide the parts outside the CDR3, is EAGVTQSPTHLIKTRGQQATLRCSPISGHTSVYWYQQALGLGLQFLLWYDEGEERNRGNFPPRFSGRQFPNYSSELNVNALELEDSALYLCASRPLAVSTDTQYFGPGTRLTVL.

The rearrangement joins TRBV7-2 to TRBJ2-7, with D perhaps matching TRBD1 (5 bases). This CDR3 spans 13 amino acids. V was shortened by 4 bases and J by 5 bases, with 12 bases between the two germline ends. Germline-derived CDR1 and CDR2 are SGHTA and FQGNSA. CDR3: CASSWGPSNEQYF. The CDR3 region has the DNA TGTGCCAGCAGCTGGGGCCCTTCCAACGAGCAGTACTTC.

The rearrangement links TRBV5-6 to TRBJ1-3; D unclear. Trimming removed 1 base at V and 4 bases at J, with 9 bases between. The germline gives CDR1 SGHDT, CDR2 YYEEEE. CDR3 length: 14 residues. The CDR3 protein is CASSLYARGNTIYF. CDR3 DNA: TGTGCCAGCAGCTTGTACGCTCGCGGAAACACCATATATTTT.

The rearrangement links TRBV29-1 to TRBJ1-1, with D unresolved. This CDR3 spans 11 amino acids. V lost 4 bases and J lost 0, with 3 bases in between. Germline CDR1 is SQVTM and CDR2 is ANQGSEA. The CDR3 DNA reads TGCAGCGTTGCTTTGAACACTGAAGCTTTCTTT. It encodes CSVALNTEAFF. Full variable domain (missing parts from reference TRBV29-1 and TRBJ1-1): SAVISQKPSRDICQRGTSLTIQCQVDSQVTMMFWYRQQPGQSLTLIATANQGSEATYESGFVIDKFPISRPNLTFSTLTVSNMSPEDSSIYLCSVALNTEAFFGQGTRLTVV.

The V call is TRBV30, the J call TRBJ2-6; D gene unclear. The CDR3 totals 10 residues. The V and J ends lost 8 bases and 5 bases respectively, with 4 bases between them. Germline lookup yields CDR1 GTSNPN and CDR2 SVGIG (reference sequence). The CDR3 DNA is TGTGCCAGTCGGGCCAACGTCCTGACTTTC. It encodes CASRANVLTF.